This T cell receptor beta chain stems from a study of T cells after yellow fever vaccination. Study-wide results and limits: A weaker secondary response peaked on day 5, the primary on day 15. Among primary-vaccination clones, most reappeared after the booster, at almost 98% for CD4 and 85% to 90% for CD8.

This clonotype was seen at least ten times. Its antigen is unidentified. One entry per CDR3 protein, called by TCRdb with MiXCR from the 5' RACE reads. The data show hundreds of thousands of distinct CDR3 sequences, roughly 4% seen once. The material sequenced was PBMCs, taken on the day of the yellow fever booster vaccination. The receptor was derived from a man aged 18 to 30 who received the YFV17D yellow fever vaccine.

The CDR3 nucleotides are TGTGCCAGCAGTTGGGGGGAAACCCTCCACTTT. This encodes CASSWGETLHF. This rearrangement joins TRBV12-3 or TRBV12-4 to TRBJ1-6, with a weak D call TRBD1 (5 bases). Trimming took 4 bases from V and 14 from J, leaving 9 bases between them. This CDR3 has 11 residues.